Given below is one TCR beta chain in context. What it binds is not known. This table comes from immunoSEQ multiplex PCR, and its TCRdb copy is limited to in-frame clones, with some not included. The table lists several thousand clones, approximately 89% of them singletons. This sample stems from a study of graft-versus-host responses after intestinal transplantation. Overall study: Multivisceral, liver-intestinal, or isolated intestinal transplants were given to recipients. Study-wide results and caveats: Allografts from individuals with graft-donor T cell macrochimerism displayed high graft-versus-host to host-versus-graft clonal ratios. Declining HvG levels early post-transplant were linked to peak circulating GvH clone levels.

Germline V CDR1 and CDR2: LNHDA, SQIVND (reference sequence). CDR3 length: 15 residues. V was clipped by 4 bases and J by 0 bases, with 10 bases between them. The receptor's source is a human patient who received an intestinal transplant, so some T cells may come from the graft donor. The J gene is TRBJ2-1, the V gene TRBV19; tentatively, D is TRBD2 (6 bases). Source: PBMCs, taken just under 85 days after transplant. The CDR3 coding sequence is TGTGCCAGTAGTACCGCCGGGGGCTCCTACAATGAGCAGTTCTTC. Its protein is CASSTAGGSYNEQFF.